A single sample gave rise to the 9 T cell receptor beta chains below, sequenced in a study of blood T cells in healthy people across ages. Using a J-beta primer mix together with a sample-barcoded 5' primer, a second PCR was run for roughly 7 to 11 cycles. Via MiXCR, TCRdb re-called the 5' RACE reads, giving one row per CDR3 protein. The sample holds approximately 1,000,000 distinct CDR3 sequences, 45% seen once. Sequencing input: blood. The origin of the receptors is a woman aged 60-70 years in good health.

This clonotype was found many times. V is TRBV29-1 and J is TRBJ2-3; D gene uncertain. Germline V gives CDR1 SQVTM, CDR2 ANQGSEA. The CDR3 has 13 residues. CDR3 DNA: TGCAGTGCCGATGAGGTACTGGCAGATACGCAGTATTTT. Residues: CSADEVLADTQYF.

The chain employs TRBV28 and TRBJ2-4, with TRBD2 matching 10 bases. The end of the DNA is better explained by TRBJ2-7, so the J call may be wrong. The CDR3 extends over 18 amino acids. Germline CDR1 is MDHEN and CDR2 is SYDVKM. The DNA of the CDR3 is TGTGCCAGCAGTCCCGGAGTAGCGGGAGGCCCTAAGTCCTACGAGCAGTACTTC. Protein product: CASSPGVAGGPKSYEQYF.

In regard to this clonotype: A much more abundant neighbour one base away suggests this may be a read error. V and J are TRBV29-1 and TRBJ2-6; weak D call: TRBD2 (6 bases). There are 17 residues in the CDR3. Looked up from germline, CDR1 is SQVTM and CDR2 is ANQGSEA. Trimming cost V 6 bases and J 0 bases, with 18 bases left between them. CDR3 region: CSVLLQDGSSGANVLTF. The CDR3 DNA is TGCAGCGTACTGCTTCAGGACGGGAGCTCTGGGGCCAACGTCCTGACTTTC.

The rearrangement joins TRBV10-3 to TRBJ2-5, with D perhaps assigned TRBD1 or TRBD2 (5 bases each). This CDR3 has 16 residues. Germline CDR1 reads ENHRY; CDR2 reads SYGVKD. V lost 0 bases, J lost 4 bases, and 15 bases lay in between. The CDR3 region has the DNA TGTGCCATCAGTGAGTCGAGGGGTGTCATGGGAGAGACCCAGTACTTC. It specifies CAISESRGVMGETQYF.

The CDR3 protein is CSVEETSGAYSYNEQYF. For the CDR3, the DNA is TGCAGCGTTGAGGAGACTAGCGGTGCTTACTCCTACAATGAGCAGTACTTC. The V gene is TRBV29-1, the J gene TRBJ2-1; 9 bases are a match to TRBD2. The DNA end favors TRBJ2-7, so the J call may be wrong. Germline V gene sequence: CDR1 SQVTM, CDR2 ANQGSEA. The CDR3 runs to 17 residues.

The chain has TRBV7-9 and TRBJ1-2, with 9 bases that match TRBD1. Germline assignment: CDR1 SEHNR and CDR2 FQNEAQ (reference sequence). Germline trimming cut 4 bases from V and 6 bases from J; bases unmatched to any gene: 3. The CDR3 length is 13 residues. The CDR3 region has the DNA TGTGCCAGCAGCTACGGGACAGGGCATGGCTACACCTTC. Translated: CASSYGTGHGYTF.

The chain joins TRBV6-2 or TRBV6-3 to TRBJ1-4; D remains ambiguous. The CDR3 runs 17 residues. V was cut by 3 bases and J by 0 bases, with 14 bases left in between. Germline CDR1 is MNHEY and CDR2 is SVGEGT. CDR3 nucleotides: TGTGCCAGCAGTTATCGCACGATGTTGGCAACTAATGAAAAACTGTTTTTT. Translation gives CASSYRTMLATNEKLFF.

V usage is TRBV11-2 and J usage is TRBJ2-5, with 8 bases matching TRBD2. CDR1 and CDR2 from the germline V gene are SGHAT and FQNNGV. The V segment lost 1 base and the J segment 11 bases; nucleotides outside the gene matches: 21. CDR3 size: 18 residues. The CDR3 nucleotides read TGTGCCAGCAGCTTAGGAGGGTCGGGGGGGGCGCGATACAATGAGCAGTACTTC. Translation gives CASSLGGSGGARYNEQYF.

This rearrangement joins TRBV5-1 to TRBJ2-1, with 14 bases aligning to TRBD2. The ends lost 3 bases at V and 10 bases at J; junction bases unmatched: 9. Germline lookup yields CDR1 SGHRS and CDR2 YFSETQ. CDR3 length: 16 residues. The CDR3 coding sequence is TGCGCCAGCAGCTCTATAGGACTAGCGGGAGGTGAAGAGCAGTTCTTC. Residues: CASSSIGLAGGEEQFF.